A single T cell receptor beta chain is shown here with its context. Method: immunoSEQ multiplex PCR; TCRdb's copy keeps in-frame clones and lacks some. Here the sample spans 150,000 to 200,000 clones, around 74% being singletons. The V gene lost 8 bases and the J gene lost 2 bases, with 13 bases spanning the gap. Germline V gene sequence: CDR1 KGHSH, CDR2 LQKENI. The CDR3 sequence is 13 residues long. The data belong to a study of blood T cell repertoires in COVID-19. Study-level information: There were acute and convalescent COVID-19 samples, and they came from the United States, Italy and Spain.

Sequenced input: peripheral blood. This chain links TRBV18 with TRBJ2-7, with D possibly TRBD2 on 5 matching bases. This sequence originates from a woman at least 80 years old with acute or convalescent COVID-19. In DNA, the CDR3 is TGTGCCAGCACGTCTGGGGAGCCCTACGAGCAGTACTTC. It translates to CASTSGEPYEQYF.